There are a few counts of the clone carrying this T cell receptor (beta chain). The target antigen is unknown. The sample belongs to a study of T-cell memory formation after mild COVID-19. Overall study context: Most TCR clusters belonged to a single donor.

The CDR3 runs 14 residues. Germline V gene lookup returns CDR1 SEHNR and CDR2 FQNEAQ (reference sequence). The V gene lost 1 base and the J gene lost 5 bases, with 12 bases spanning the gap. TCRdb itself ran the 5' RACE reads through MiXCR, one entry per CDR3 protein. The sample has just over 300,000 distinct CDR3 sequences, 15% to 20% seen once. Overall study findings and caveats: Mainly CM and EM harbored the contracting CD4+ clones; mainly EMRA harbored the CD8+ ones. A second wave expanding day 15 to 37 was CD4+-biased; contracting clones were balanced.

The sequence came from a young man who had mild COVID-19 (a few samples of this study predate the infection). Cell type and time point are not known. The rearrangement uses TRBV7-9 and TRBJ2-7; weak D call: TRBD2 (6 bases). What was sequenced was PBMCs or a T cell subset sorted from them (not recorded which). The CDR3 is CASSLVWRGDEQYF. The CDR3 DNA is TGTGCCAGCAGCTTAGTTTGGCGGGGTGACGAGCAGTACTTC.